This T cell receptor (beta chain) was recovered during a study of blood T cell repertoires in COVID-19. Per the original data handling: Estimation of nucleated cell counts was performed using reference gene primer amplification. Generated by immunoSEQ multiplex PCR, the TCRdb table keeps only in-frame clones and is missing some. From that table come the V and J calls and clone size; the DNA was used to work out D and trimming. The repertoire holds approximately 470,000 clones, with roughly nine tenths as singletons. In terms of age and location, participants ranged from roughly 18 to 95 years and lived in about 25 US areas. Clinical histories supplied by participants themselves formed the basis of cohort assignment. Symptom resolution, clearance, or two negative PCRs marked donors in Cohort 3 as recovered. V lost 0 bases, J lost 3 bases, and 5 bases lay in between. The germline gives CDR1 SGHDN, CDR2 FVKESK. The CDR3 consists of 13 residues.

The V and J genes are TRBV14 and TRBJ1-1; the D gene is possibly TRBD1 (5 bases). Sequencing was performed on PBMCs or T cells enriched from blood (not recorded which). The source of this sequence is a woman aged 18-29 years who had recovered from COVID-19. The CDR3 sequence is CASSQDRDTEAFF. Written as DNA, the CDR3 is TGTGCCAGCAGCCAAGACAGGGACACTGAAGCTTTCTTT.